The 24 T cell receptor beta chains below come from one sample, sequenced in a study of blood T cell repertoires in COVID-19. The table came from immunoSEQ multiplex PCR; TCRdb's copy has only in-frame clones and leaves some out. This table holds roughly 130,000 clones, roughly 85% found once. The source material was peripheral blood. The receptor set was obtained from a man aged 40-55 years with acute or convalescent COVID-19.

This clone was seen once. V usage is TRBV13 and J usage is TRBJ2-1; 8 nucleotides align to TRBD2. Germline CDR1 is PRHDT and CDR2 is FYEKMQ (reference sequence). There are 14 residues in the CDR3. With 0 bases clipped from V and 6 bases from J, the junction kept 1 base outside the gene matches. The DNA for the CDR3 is TGTGCCAGCAGCTTAGGCGGGAGGGCCAATGAGCAGTTCTTC. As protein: CASSLGGRANEQFF.

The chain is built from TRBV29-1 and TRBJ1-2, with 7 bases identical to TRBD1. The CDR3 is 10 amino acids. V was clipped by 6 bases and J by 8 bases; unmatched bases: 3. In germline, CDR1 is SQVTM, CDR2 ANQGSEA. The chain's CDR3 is CSVVTGGYTF. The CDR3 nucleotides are TGCAGCGTGGTGACAGGGGGCTACACCTTC.

CDR3 loop: CASSNAGLSDSPLHF. CDR3 in DNA: TGTGCCAGCAGCAACGCAGGGTTATCCGATTCACCCCTCCACTTT. The gene calls are TRBV7-8 and TRBJ1-6, with D possibly TRBD1 on 5 matching bases. CDR3 length equals 15 residues. Per the germline V gene, CDR1 is SGHVS and CDR2 is FQNEAQ. Between the trimmed V and J ends, which lost 5 bases and 8 bases, there was a span of 16 bases.

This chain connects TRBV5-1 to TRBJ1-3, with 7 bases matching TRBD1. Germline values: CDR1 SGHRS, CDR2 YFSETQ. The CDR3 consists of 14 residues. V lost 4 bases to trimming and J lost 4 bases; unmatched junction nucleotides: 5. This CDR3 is CASSTTGIGNTIYF. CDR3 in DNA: TGCGCCAGCAGCACGACAGGGATAGGAAACACCATATATTTT.

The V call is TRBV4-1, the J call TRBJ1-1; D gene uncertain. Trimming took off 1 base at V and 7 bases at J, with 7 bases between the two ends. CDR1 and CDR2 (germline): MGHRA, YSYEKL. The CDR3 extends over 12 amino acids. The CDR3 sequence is CASSQGGLEAFF. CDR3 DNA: TGCGCCAGCAGCCAAGGAGGGCTTGAAGCTTTCTTT.

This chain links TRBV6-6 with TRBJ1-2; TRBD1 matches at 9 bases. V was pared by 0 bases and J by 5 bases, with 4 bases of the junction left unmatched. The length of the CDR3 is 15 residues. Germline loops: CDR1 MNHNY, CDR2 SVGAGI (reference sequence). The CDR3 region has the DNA TGTGCCAGCAGTTACTCGGACAGGGGCTCATATGGCTACACCTTC. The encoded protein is CASSYSDRGSYGYTF.

The CDR3 loop is CASSSIRDRLMNTEAFF. The CDR3, as DNA: TGTGCCAGTAGTTCAATCCGGGACAGACTCATGAACACTGAAGCTTTCTTT. The chain links TRBV19 to TRBJ1-1, with 7 bases lining up with TRBD1. The CDR3 consists of 17 residues. CDR1 and CDR2 (germline): LNHDA, SQIVND (reference sequence). V shed 5 bases and J 0 bases; nucleotides not matched to a gene: 12.

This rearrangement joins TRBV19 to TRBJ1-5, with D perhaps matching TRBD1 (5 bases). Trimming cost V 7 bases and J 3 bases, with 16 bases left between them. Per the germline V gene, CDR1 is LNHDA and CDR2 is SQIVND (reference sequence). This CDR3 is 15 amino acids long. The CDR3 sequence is CASNSGLSINQPQHF. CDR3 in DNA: TGTGCCAGTAATTCGGGACTGAGTATCAATCAGCCCCAGCATTTT.

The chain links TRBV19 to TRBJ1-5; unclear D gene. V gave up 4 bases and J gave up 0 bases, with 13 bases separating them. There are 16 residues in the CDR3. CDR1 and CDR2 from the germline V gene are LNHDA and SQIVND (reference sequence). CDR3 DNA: TGTGCCAGTAGTACAAACAGTTTAGATAGCAATCAGCCCCAGCATTTT. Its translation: CASSTNSLDSNQPQHF.

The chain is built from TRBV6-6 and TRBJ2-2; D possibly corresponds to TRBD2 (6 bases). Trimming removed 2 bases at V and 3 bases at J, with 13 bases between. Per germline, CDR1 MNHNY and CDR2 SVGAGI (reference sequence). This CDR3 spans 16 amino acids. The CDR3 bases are TGTGCCAGCAGTTACGGACGGACTACCTACACCGGGGAGCTGTTTTTT. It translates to CASSYGRTTYTGELFF.

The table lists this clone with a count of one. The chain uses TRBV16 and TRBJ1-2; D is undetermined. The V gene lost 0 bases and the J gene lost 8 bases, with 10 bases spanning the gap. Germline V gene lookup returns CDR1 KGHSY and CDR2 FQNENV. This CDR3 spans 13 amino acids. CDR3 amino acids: CASSQSWLEGYTF. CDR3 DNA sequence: TGTGCCAGCAGCCAATCGTGGCTAGAAGGCTACACCTTC.

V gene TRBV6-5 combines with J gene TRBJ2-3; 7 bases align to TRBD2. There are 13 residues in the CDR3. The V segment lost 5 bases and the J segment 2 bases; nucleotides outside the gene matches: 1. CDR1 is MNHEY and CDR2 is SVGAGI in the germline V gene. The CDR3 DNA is TGTGCCAGCAGTCGGGAGGTCACAGATACGCAGTATTTT. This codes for CASSREVTDTQYF.

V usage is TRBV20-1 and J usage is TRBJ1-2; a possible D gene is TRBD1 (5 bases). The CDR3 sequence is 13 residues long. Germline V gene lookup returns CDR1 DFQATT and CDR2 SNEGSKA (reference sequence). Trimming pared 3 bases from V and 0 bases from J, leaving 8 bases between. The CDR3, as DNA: TGCAGTGCTAGTTCGGGGGCTAACTATGGCTACACCTTC. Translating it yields CSASSGANYGYTF.

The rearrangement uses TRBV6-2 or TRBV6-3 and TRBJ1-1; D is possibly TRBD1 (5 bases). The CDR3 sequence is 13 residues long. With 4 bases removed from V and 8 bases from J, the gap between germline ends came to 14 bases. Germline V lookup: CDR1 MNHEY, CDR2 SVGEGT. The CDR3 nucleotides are TGTGCCAGCAGTTCGTCGTGGGGGGAGGAAGCTTTCTTT. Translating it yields CASSSSWGEEAFF.

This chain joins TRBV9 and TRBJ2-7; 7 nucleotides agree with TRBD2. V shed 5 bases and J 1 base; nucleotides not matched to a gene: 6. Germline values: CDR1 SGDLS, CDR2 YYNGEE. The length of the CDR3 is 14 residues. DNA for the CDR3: TGTGCCAGCAGTCCTCTGGGGGGGTCCTACGAGCAGTACTTC. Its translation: CASSPLGGSYEQYF. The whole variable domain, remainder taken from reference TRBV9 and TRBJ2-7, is DSGVTQTPKHLITATGQRVTLRCSPRSGDLSVYWYQQSLDQGLQFLIQYYNGEERAKGNILERFSAQQFPDLHSELNLSSLELGDSALYFCASSPLGGSYEQYFGPGTRLTVT.

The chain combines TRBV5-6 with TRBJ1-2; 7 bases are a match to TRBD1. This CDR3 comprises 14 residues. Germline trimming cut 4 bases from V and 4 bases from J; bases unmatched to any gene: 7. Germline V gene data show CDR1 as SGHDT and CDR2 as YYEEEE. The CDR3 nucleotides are TGTGCCAGCAGCCCCGGGACAGTAATCTATGGCTACACCTTC. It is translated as CASSPGTVIYGYTF. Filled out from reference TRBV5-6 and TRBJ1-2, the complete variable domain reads DAGVTQSPTHLIKTRGQQVTLRCSPKSGHDTVSWYQQALGQGPQFIFQYYEEEERQRGNFPDRFSGHQFPNYSSELNVNALLLGDSALYLCASSPGTVIYGYTFGSGTRLTVV.

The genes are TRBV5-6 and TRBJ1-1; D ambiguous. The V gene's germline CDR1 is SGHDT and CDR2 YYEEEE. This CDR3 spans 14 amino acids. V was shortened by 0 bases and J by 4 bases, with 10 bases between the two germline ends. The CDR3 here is CASSLVSSSTEAFF. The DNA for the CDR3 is TGTGCCAGCAGCTTGGTTAGCAGTAGCACTGAAGCTTTCTTT.

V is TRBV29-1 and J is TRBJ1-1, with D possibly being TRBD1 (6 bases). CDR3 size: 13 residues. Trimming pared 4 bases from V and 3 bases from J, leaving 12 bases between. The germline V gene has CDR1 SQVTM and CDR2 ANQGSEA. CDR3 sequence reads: CSVAVGGDTEAFF. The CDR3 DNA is TGCAGCGTTGCGGTAGGGGGTGACACTGAAGCTTTCTTT.

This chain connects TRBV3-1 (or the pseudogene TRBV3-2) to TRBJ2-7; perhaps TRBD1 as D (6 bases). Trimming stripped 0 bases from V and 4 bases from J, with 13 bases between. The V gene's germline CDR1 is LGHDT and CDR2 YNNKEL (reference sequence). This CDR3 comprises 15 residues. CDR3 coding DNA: TGTGCCAGCAGCCAAGATCAGGGGTTCCCGTACGAGCAGTACTTC. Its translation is CASSQDQGFPYEQYF.

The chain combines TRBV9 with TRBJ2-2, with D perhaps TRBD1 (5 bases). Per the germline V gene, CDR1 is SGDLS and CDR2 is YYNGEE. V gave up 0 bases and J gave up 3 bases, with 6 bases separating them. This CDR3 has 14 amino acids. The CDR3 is CASSVGRDTGELFF. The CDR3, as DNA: TGTGCCAGCAGCGTAGGCAGGGACACCGGGGAGCTGTTTTTT.

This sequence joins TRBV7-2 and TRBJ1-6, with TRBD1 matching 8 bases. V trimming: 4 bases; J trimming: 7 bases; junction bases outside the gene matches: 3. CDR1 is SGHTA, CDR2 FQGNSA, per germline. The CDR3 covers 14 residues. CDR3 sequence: CASSSGTGNSPLHF. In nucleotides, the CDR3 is TGTGCCAGCAGCTCCGGGACAGGCAATTCACCCCTCCACTTT.

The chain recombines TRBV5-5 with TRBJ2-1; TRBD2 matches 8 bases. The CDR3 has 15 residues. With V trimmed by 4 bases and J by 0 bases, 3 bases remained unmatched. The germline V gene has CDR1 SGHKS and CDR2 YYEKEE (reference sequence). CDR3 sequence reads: CASSTSGLSYNEQFF. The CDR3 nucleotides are TGTGCCAGCAGCACTAGCGGCCTCTCCTACAATGAGCAGTTCTTC. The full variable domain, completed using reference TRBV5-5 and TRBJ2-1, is DAGVTQSPTHLIKTRGQQVTLRCSPISGHKSVSWYQQVLGQGPQFIFQYYEKEERGRGNFPDRFSARQFPNYSSELNVNALLLGDSALYLCASSTSGLSYNEQFFGPGTRLTVL.

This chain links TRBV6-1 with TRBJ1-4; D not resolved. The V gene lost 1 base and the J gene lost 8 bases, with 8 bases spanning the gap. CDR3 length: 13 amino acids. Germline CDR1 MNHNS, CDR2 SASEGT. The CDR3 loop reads CASSEVQVEKLFF. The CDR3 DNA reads TGTGCCAGCAGTGAAGTCCAGGTGGAAAAACTGTTTTTT.

CDR3 DNA: TGCGCCAGCAGTGGGAGCTACGAGCAGTACTTC. It specifies CASSGSYEQYF. The J gene is TRBJ2-7, the V gene TRBV10-1; D call uncertain. Looked up from germline, CDR1 is WNHNN and CDR2 is SYGVQD (reference sequence). The V end was cut by 4 bases, the J end by 3 bases, with 4 bases between. The CDR3 is 11 residues long.